These 21 T cell receptor beta chains were all obtained from the same sample, sequenced in a study of T cell changes during pregnancy in multiple sclerosis. This table comes from immunoSEQ multiplex PCR, and its TCRdb copy is limited to in-frame clones, with some not included. The repertoire holds about 40,000 clones, with under 95% as singletons. This material consisted of CD8+ T cells from peripheral blood mononuclear cells, taken in the first trimester of pregnancy. The receptor source for this set is a female donor with multiple sclerosis, enrolled in a pregnancy study.

The genes are TRBV5-1 and TRBJ2-7, with TRBD1 identical over 7 bases. V was pared by 5 bases and J by 4 bases, with 12 bases of the junction left unmatched. CDR3 length: 15 amino acids. Germline V CDR1 and CDR2: SGHRS, YFSETQ. The CDR3: CASRVTRDRGYEQYF. CDR3 in DNA: TGCGCCAGCAGGGTAACGAGGGACAGAGGATACGAGCAGTACTTC.

The chain carries TRBV5-1 and TRBJ2-7; D remains unclear. Germline CDR1 and CDR2: SGHRS and YFSETQ. The ends were cut back, 1 base at V and 0 bases at J, with 5 bases in the middle. CDR3 length: 13 residues. The CDR3 bases are TGCGCCAGCAGCTTGTCATTCTCCTACGAGCAGTACTTC. The encoded protein is CASSLSFSYEQYF.

The chain couples TRBV5-1 to TRBJ1-1, with unresolved D. Trimming took 3 bases from V and 0 from J, leaving 18 bases between them. The germline V gene encodes CDR1 SGHRS and CDR2 YFSETQ. This CDR3 is 17 amino acids long. CDR3 protein: CASSSFPQASMNTEAFF. CDR3 coding DNA: TGCGCCAGCAGCTCCTTCCCCCAGGCTTCGATGAACACTGAAGCTTTCTTT.

The rearrangement uses TRBV13 and TRBJ1-2; TRBD1 matches 7 bases. The V segment lost 0 bases and the J segment 3 bases; nucleotides outside the gene matches: 1. Per germline, CDR1 PRHDT and CDR2 FYEKMQ (reference sequence). There are 14 residues in the CDR3. The CDR3 region has the DNA TGTGCCAGCAGCTTAGGCGGGACAGACTATGGCTACACCTTC. Protein sequence: CASSLGGTDYGYTF.

J is TRBJ2-3 and V is TRBV9; TRBD2 agrees at 11 bases. CDR3 length: 16 residues. Germline V gives CDR1 SGDLS, CDR2 YYNGEE. J lost 6 bases, V lost 4 bases, and 10 bases had no gene match. This chain's CDR3 is CASSPISGGEADTQYF. The CDR3 DNA reads as TGTGCCAGCAGCCCCATTAGCGGGGGGGAGGCGGATACGCAGTATTTT.

The V call is TRBV11-2, the J call TRBJ2-7, with no clear D. The CDR3 runs 13 residues. The germline V gene has CDR1 SGHAT and CDR2 FQNNGV. Trimming took off 5 bases at V and 2 bases at J, with 10 bases between the two ends. DNA for the CDR3: TGTGCCAGCAGCCCAACTGTAACCTACGAGCAGTACTTC. Its translation: CASSPTVTYEQYF.

The chain joins TRBV7-9 to TRBJ2-2; the D is unclear. Germline CDR1 SEHNR, CDR2 FQNEAQ (reference sequence). The CDR3 totals 14 residues. Trimming removed 11 bases from V and 6 bases from J, with 19 bases in between. CDR3 sequence: CAGEAVWVAGELFF. For the CDR3, the DNA is TGTGCCGGAGAGGCAGTCTGGGTAGCCGGGGAGCTGTTTTTT.

The V call is TRBV27, the J call TRBJ1-3; 9 bases are a match to TRBD1. Germline values: CDR1 MNHEY, CDR2 SMNVEV (reference sequence). The CDR3 runs to 15 residues. V dropped 4 bases and J dropped 5; count of bases not matched to a gene: 6. The CDR3 DNA reads as TGTGCCAGCAGTTCAGAACAGGGGGCCAGAAACACCATATATTTT. Encoded protein: CASSSEQGARNTIYF.

The V and J genes are TRBV7-3 and TRBJ2-3; 11 nucleotides line up with TRBD2. Germline V gives CDR1 SGHTA, CDR2 FQGTGA. J was trimmed by 5 bases and V by 5 bases; bases with no gene match: 9. The length of the CDR3 is 16 residues. CDR3 amino acids: CASSHLASGGQDTQYF. For the CDR3, the DNA is TGTGCCAGCAGCCACCTCGCTAGCGGGGGGCAAGATACGCAGTATTTT.

This clone was found a few times. This chain joins TRBV30 and TRBJ1-1; D gene uncertain. With 3 bases removed from V and 5 bases from J, the gap between germline ends came to 7 bases. CDR3 size: 11 residues. Germline CDR1 and CDR2: GTSNPN and SVGIG (reference sequence). The CDR3 DNA reads as TGTGCCTGGAGACCGGGGACTGAAGCTTTCTTT. This translates into CAWRPGTEAFF.

V is TRBV5-1 and J is TRBJ1-4, with D perhaps matching TRBD1 (6 bases). Trimming cost V 4 bases and J 6 bases, with 13 bases left between them. There are 14 residues in the CDR3. Germline-derived CDR1 and CDR2 are SGHRS and YFSETQ. The chain's CDR3 is CASSQPGVHEKLFF. The CDR3 DNA is TGCGCCAGCAGCCAACCAGGGGTACATGAAAAACTGTTTTTT.

V and J are TRBV7-9 and TRBJ2-3, with 7 bases identical to TRBD1. The trim removed 6 bases at V and 2 bases at J, leaving 5 bases unmatched. Germline V lookup: CDR1 SEHNR, CDR2 FQNEAQ (reference sequence). This CDR3 region has 14 residues. The CDR3 sequence is CASRPDRFTDTQYF. As DNA, the CDR3 is TGTGCCAGCAGACCGGACAGGTTCACAGATACGCAGTATTTT.

This rearrangement joins TRBV2 to TRBJ2-3; 9 nucleotides align to TRBD2. The germline gives CDR1 SNHLY, CDR2 FYNNEI. The CDR3 spans 15 residues. V lost 6 bases to trimming and J lost 1 base; unmatched junction nucleotides: 5. The CDR3 sequence is CASRGGGGGTDTQYF. The DNA for the CDR3 is TGTGCCAGCAGAGGCGGGGGGGGAGGCACAGATACGCAGTATTTT.

The CDR3 DNA reads TGTGCCAGCAGTGGGACAGGGGAAGCAGATACGCAGTATTTT. Translation: CASSGTGEADTQYF. This chain uses TRBV6-4 with TRBJ2-3; 9 bases are a match to TRBD1. Germline V gene sequence: CDR1 MRHNA, CDR2 SNTAGT. Trimming cost V 4 bases and J 4 bases; bases outside gene matches: 3. The CDR3 totals 14 residues.

A single count supports this clone. This chain uses TRBV9 with TRBJ2-3; TRBD2 matches at 10 bases. This CDR3 contains 16 residues. The V gene's germline CDR1 is SGDLS and CDR2 YYNGEE. Trimming at V came to 3 bases and at J to 4 bases, leaving 8 bases not matched to a gene. This CDR3 is CASSGSGGASADTQYF. Here the CDR3 DNA reads TGTGCCAGCAGCGGCAGCGGGGGGGCGTCGGCAGATACGCAGTATTTT.

V and J are TRBV7-9 and TRBJ1-1, with D maybe TRBD1 (5 bases). V shed 3 bases and J shed 11 bases, with 13 bases lying between them. This CDR3 has 12 amino acids. Germline V gene data show CDR1 as SEHNR and CDR2 as FQNEAQ (reference sequence). The CDR3 nucleotides read TGTGCCAGCAGCTTTTCGGCGGGGGTCGCTTTCTTT. This encodes CASSFSAGVAFF.

The J gene is TRBJ1-2, the V gene TRBV18; 8 nucleotides match TRBD1. The germline V gene has CDR1 KGHSH and CDR2 LQKENI. CDR3 length: 15 residues. Trimming cost V 6 bases and J 5 bases; bases outside gene matches: 11. This chain's CDR3 is CASSPDREDWYGYTF. The CDR3 region has the DNA TGTGCCAGCTCTCCGGACAGGGAAGATTGGTATGGCTACACCTTC. The whole variable domain, filled in from reference TRBV18 and TRBJ1-2, reads NAGVMQNPRHLVRRRGQEARLRCSPMKGHSHVYWYRQLPEEGLKFMVYLQKENIIDESGMPKERFSAEFPKEGPSILRIQQVVRGDSAAYFCASSPDREDWYGYTFGSGTRLTVV.

Of note for this clone: Additional DNA sequences in this sample encode the identical CDR3. The chain couples TRBV2 to TRBJ2-7; D ambiguous. V was pared by 3 bases and J by 0 bases, with 6 bases between. There are 13 residues in the CDR3. CDR1 is SNHLY and CDR2 is FYNNEI in the germline V gene. The CDR3 DNA sequence: TGTGCCAGCAGTGAGGGCCTCTCCTACGAGCAGTACTTC. Protein: CASSEGLSYEQYF.

The chain links TRBV19 to TRBJ1-2, with D tentatively TRBD1 (6 bases). The CDR3 sequence is 13 residues long. Germline CDR1 reads LNHDA; CDR2 reads SQIVND (reference sequence). The V end lost 2 bases, the J end lost 8 bases, and 12 bases lay between the germline ends. The CDR3 spells CASSITRGGGYTF. CDR3 in DNA: TGTGCCAGTAGTATAACCAGGGGTGGAGGCTACACCTTC.

V gene TRBV6-5 combines with J gene TRBJ1-1, with no clear D. The CDR3 loop spans 14 amino acids. V gave up 2 bases and J gave up 4 bases, with 11 bases separating them. Germline CDR1 MNHEY, CDR2 SVGAGI. CDR3 nucleotide sequence: TGTGCCAGCAGTTACAGCAACAGCGGCACTGAAGCTTTCTTT. It codes for CASSYSNSGTEAFF.

This chain uses TRBV27 with TRBJ1-2; no firm D call. Germline CDR1 and CDR2: MNHEY and SMNVEV (reference sequence). The CDR3 loop spans 13 amino acids. V was pared by 6 bases and J by 8 bases, with 16 bases between. The CDR3 here is CASSGDLGSGYTF. CDR3 nucleotide sequence: TGTGCCAGCAGCGGAGATCTAGGATCGGGCTACACCTTC.